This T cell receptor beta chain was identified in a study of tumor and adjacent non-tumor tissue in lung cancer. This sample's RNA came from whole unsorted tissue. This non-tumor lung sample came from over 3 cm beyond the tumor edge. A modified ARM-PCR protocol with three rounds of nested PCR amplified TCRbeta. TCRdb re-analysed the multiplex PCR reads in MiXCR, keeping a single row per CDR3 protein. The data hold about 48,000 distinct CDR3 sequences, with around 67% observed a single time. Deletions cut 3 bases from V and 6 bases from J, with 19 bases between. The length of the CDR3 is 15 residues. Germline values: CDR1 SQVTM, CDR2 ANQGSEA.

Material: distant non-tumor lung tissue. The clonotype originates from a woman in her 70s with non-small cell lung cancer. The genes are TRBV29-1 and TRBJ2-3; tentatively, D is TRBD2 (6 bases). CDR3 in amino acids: CSVEGSGGNTDTQYF. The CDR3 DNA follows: TGCAGCGTTGAGGGTTCTGGCGGGAATACGGATACGCAGTATTTT.